This T cell receptor beta chain was identified during a study of Graves' ophthalmopathy and Graves' hyperthyroidism (dated by TCRdb to between 2017 and 2018). Study-level background: Peripheral blood was collected before any treatment was given, at the time of initial diagnosis. The 95 to 100 discovery patients were randomly divided into training and test sets at a 7:3 ratio. To tell Graves' ophthalmopathy apart from Graves' hyperthyroidism, and to predict which patients would progress to ophthalmopathy, the study relied on TCR beta repertoire signatures. To explore V-J signatures distinguishing ophthalmopathy from hyperthyroidism, a discovery set of 100 patients (fewer than 45 ophthalmopathy, 57 stable hyperthyroidism) was enrolled. In total, some 140 blood samples were TCR-sequenced: 43 ophthalmopathy, about 75 hyperthyroidism and some 17 hyperthyroidism-to-ophthalmopathy patients. Following sample collection, hyperthyroidism patients were given methimazole at a starting dose of 30 mg daily, and ophthalmopathy patients were given high-dose intravenous methylprednisolone. T-cell repertoires of thyroid tissue and blood were compared in about 6 hyperthyroidism patients. For independent validation, a separate cohort was made up of 18 hyperthyroidism patients plus 17 patients who later progressed from hyperthyroidism to ophthalmopathy. What the work shows at the level of the full study, not this receptor alone: In cross-validation, the 13-signature model distinguished ophthalmopathy from stable hyperthyroidism with 85% to 90% sensitivity and around 81% specificity, and in the test set the corresponding values were approximately 79% and 70%. In validation, the model predicted ophthalmopathy progression with nearly 71% sensitivity and 72.22% specificity; about a dozen predicted patients were CT-confirmed with GO in a median of approximately 6.2 months. Most of the expanded thyroid clonotypes with a frequency above 0.001 were also detected in blood, and it was suggested that the thyroid immune response may be reflected by blood repertoires. No statistical method was used to predetermine the sample size, and group allocation was not hidden from the investigators.

Ophthalmopathy patients had moderately to severely active disease, Clinical Activity Score of at least 3, NOSPECS grade of at least 4, and disease duration under 3 months. Patients with other autoimmune diseases, uncontrolled infections, pregnancy or lactation were excluded from the study. Diagnosis relied on clinical symptoms, serum thyroxine, TRAb, thyroid ultrasound and orbital computed tomography. PBMCs were isolated from 7.5 to 10 ml of fresh peripheral blood by Ficoll-Paque density gradient centrifugation. Total RNA was extracted with Trizol reagent and quality-checked on an Agilent 2100 Bioanalyzer. For CDR1 and CDR2, the germline V gene lists MNHEY and SVGEGT. V ends up 2 bases short and J 5 bases short, with an unmatched junction base count of 10. CDR3 length: 16 amino acids, cysteine to phenylalanine. CDR3 DNA only is kept here, 48 bases in frame from base 1. For repertoire sequencing, the TCR beta CDR3 regions were amplified from RNA transcripts. A first-round RT-PCR used HTBI primers with the Qiagen OneStep RT-PCR kit, followed by a second-round multiplex PCR, size selection and purification. Libraries were sequenced paired-end with 100 bp reads on an Illumina HiSeq2000. Processing in the source paper ran as follows. SOAPnuke was used to process the reads, throwing out any read that had adapters, had uncalled bases, had a mean Phred below 15, or lacked an exact constant-primer or identifier match. COPE v1.2.5 was used to merge high-quality paired reads. Each unique nucleotide sequence was treated as a clonotype, and MiTCR v1.1 was used to align the clonotypes to the IMGT TRB V, D and J references. The analysis was limited to V-J combinations with a frequency above 0.0001, which together covered 99.2% of the repertoires. For each V-J combination, a TCR clonal expansion and chaos score was defined as the ratio of F50 clonal expansion to chaos observed in the TCRdist matrix. Welch's t-statistics and random forest were used to reduce features to about a dozen V-J combinations, which were fed into a naive Bayes classifier. The similarity between thyroid and blood repertoires was quantified using the Morisita-Horn index. TCRdb trimmed public reads at Q25 via fastp, called clones via MiXCR and kept in-frame beta chains. Rows are combined by CDR3 protein, so each entry shows the most common genes and DNA. The V and J calls here are based on TCRdb, not the publication. The sample profile shows 200,000 to 250,000 distinct CDR3 sequences; about 32% of them were found once. 9.1% of the sample comes from the top ten.

This clonotype has ten or more counts. No cognate antigen has been identified for it. Base qualities are not at hand, and no much larger clone is one base apart. The V and J genes are TRBV6-2 or TRBV6-3 and TRBJ2-7; TRBD2 aligns with 9 central bases. This sequence originates from a man aged 45-60 years with Graves' ophthalmopathy. Donor details come from another sample of the same person, matched by shared clones. Sequencing used peripheral blood. This receptor has the CDR3 CASSYPPQRGEDEQYF. The nucleotide sequence reads TGTGCCAGCAGTTACCCTCCTCAGCGGGGGGAGGACGAGCAGTACTTC.